The clone carrying this TCR beta chain was observed at least ten times. The data originate from a study of T cells in Graves' hyperthyroidism and ophthalmopathy. Amplification yielded TCR beta CDR3 regions, with RNA transcripts as the source. The HTBI set primed first-round TCR CDR3 RT-PCR. TCRdb itself ran the multiplex PCR reads through MiXCR, one entry per CDR3 protein. Of 250,000 to 300,000 distinct CDR3 sequences listed, about 14% were seen once; the top ten hold 10% to 15%. The source of this sequence is a woman in her thirties or forties with Graves' hyperthyroidism that later progressed to Graves' ophthalmopathy. Sample: blood.

CDR3 sequence reads: CASSIYSGTDEQFF. Written as DNA, the CDR3 is TGTGCCAGCAGTATTTATTCGGGTACGGATGAGCAGTTCTTC. The chain employs TRBV27 and TRBJ2-1; D is ambiguous. The CDR3 covers 14 residues. V was cut by 5 bases and J by 8 bases, with 16 bases left in between. Looked up from germline, CDR1 is MNHEY and CDR2 is SMNVEV (reference sequence).